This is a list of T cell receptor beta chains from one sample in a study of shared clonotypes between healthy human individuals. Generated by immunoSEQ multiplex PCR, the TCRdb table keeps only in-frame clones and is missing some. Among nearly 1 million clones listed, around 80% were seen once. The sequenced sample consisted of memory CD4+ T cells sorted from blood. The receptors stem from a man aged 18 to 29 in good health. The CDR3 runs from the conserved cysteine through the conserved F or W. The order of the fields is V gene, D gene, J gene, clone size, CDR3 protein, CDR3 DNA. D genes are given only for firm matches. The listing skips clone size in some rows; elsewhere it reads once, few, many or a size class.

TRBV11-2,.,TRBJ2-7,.,CASSLAGSYEQYF,TGTGCCAGCAGCTTAGCTGGGTCCTACGAGCAGTACTTC
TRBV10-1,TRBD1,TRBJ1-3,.,CASSGRLPGQGGNTIYF,TGCGCCAGCAGTGGACGACTACCGGGACAGGGCGGAAACACCATATATTTT
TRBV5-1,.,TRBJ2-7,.,CASSLDRNYEQYF,TGCGCCAGCAGCTTGGACAGAAACTACGAGCAGTACTTC
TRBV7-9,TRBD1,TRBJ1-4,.,CASSPGQGVRNEKLFF,TGTGCCAGCAGCCCGGGACAGGGGGTTAGGAATGAAAAACTGTTTTTT
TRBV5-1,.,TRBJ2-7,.,CASSLRDLASEQYF,TGCGCCAGCAGCTTAAGAGACCTAGCGAGCGAGCAGTACTTC
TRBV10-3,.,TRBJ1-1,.,CAISESRGRGGTEAFF,TGTGCCATCAGTGAATCAAGGGGACGGGGCGGTACTGAAGCTTTCTTT
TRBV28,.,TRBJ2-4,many,CASSSQYQYPSTGGQGNIQYF,TGTGCCAGCAGTTCCCAATACCAATACCCTTCAACCGGCGGGCAGGGGAACATTCAGTACTTC
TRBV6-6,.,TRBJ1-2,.,CASRQDSYGYTF,TGTGCCAGCAGACAGGATTCCTATGGCTACACCTTC
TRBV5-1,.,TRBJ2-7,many,CASRVTGDFYEQYF,TGCGCCAGCAGGGTAACAGGGGACTTCTACGAGCAGTACTTC
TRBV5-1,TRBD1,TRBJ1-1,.,CASSLGTGGSTEAFF,TGCGCCAGCAGCCTCGGGACAGGGGGGAGCACTGAAGCTTTCTTT
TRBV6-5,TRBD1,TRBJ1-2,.,CASSWLTGQGYTF,TGTGCCAGCAGTTGGCTGACAGGGCAGGGCTACACCTTC
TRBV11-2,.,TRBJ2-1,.,CASSLVRNEQFF,TGTGCCAGCAGCTTAGTGAGGAATGAGCAGTTCTTC
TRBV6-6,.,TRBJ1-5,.,CASSYLAGEGQPQHF,TGTGCCAGCAGTTATTTGGCAGGGGAGGGTCAGCCCCAGCATTTT
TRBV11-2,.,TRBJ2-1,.,CASSSSGYSYNEQFF,TGTGCCAGCAGCTCTTCAGGATACTCCTACAATGAGCAGTTCTTC
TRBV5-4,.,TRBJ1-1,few,CASSLDGMNTEAFF,TGTGCCAGCAGCTTAGACGGTATGAACACTGAAGCTTTCTTT
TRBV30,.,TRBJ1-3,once,CAWTGSGNTIYF,TGTGCCTGGACAGGGTCAGGAAACACCATATATTTT
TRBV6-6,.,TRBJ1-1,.,CASYLSNTEAFF,TGTGCCAGCTATTTGTCGAACACTGAAGCTTTCTTT
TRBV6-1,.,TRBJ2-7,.,CASSETGNYEQYF,TGTGCCAGCAGTGAAACAGGAAACTACGAGCAGTACTTC
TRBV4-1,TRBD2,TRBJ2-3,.,CASRVVAGRTDTQYF,TGCGCCAGCAGGGTGGTAGCGGGACGCACAGATACGCAGTATTTT
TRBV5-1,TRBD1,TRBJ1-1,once,CASSSTGTGVGTEAFF,TGCGCCAGCAGCTCGACCGGGACAGGGGTCGGTACTGAAGCTTTCTTT
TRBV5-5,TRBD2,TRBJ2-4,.,CASSHLLAAKNIQYF,TGTGCCAGCAGCCACTTACTAGCGGCCAAAAACATTCAGTACTTC
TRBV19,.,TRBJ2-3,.,CASKKADTDTQYF,TGTGCCAGTAAGAAGGCTGACACAGATACGCAGTATTTT
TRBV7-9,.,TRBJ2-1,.,CASSLESSYNEQFF,TGTGCCAGCAGCTTAGAAAGCTCCTACAATGAGCAGTTCTTC
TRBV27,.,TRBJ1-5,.,CASGWSGSNQPQHF,TGTGCCAGCGGATGGTCTGGCAGCAATCAGCCCCAGCATTTT
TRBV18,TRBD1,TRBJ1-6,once,CASSPPGTGNSPLHF,TGTGCCAGCTCACCACCCGGGACAGGCAATTCACCCCTCCACTTT
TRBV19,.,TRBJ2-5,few,CASSGQVQETQYF,TGTGCCAGTAGCGGACAAGTCCAAGAGACCCAGTACTTC
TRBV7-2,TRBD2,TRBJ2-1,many,CASSPGLAAYNEQFF,TGTGCCAGCAGCCCGGGACTAGCGGCTTACAATGAGCAGTTCTTC
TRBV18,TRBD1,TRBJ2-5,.,CASSTDREVETQYF,TGTGCCAGCTCAACGGACAGGGAGGTAGAGACCCAGTACTTC
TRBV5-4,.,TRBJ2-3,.,CASSLGLGSTDTQYF,TGTGCCAGCAGCTTGGGACTAGGGAGCACAGATACGCAGTATTTT
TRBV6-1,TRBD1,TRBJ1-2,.,CAIHGTGTNGYTF,TGTGCCATCCACGGGACAGGGACGAATGGCTACACCTTC
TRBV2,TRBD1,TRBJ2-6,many,CASSDTGGSGANVLTF,TGTGCCAGCAGTGATACAGGGGGCTCTGGGGCCAACGTCCTGACTTTC
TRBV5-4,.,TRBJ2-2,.,CASSQSGGGSRELFF,TGTGCCAGCAGTCAATCAGGGGGAGGGAGTCGGGAGCTGTTTTTT
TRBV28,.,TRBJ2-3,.,CASSLPGTDTQYF,TGTGCCAGCAGTTTACCCGGCACAGATACGCAGTATTTT
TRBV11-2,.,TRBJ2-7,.,CASSLDTGFHEQYF,TGTGCCAGCAGCTTAGATACTGGTTTCCACGAGCAGTACTTC
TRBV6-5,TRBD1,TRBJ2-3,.,CASSYTGGQGPDTQYF,TGTGCCAGCAGTTACACAGGAGGACAGGGCCCAGATACGCAGTATTTT
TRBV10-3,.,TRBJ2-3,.,CAIGGVVRTDTQYF,TGTGCCATCGGGGGCGTTGTGAGGACAGATACGCAGTATTTT
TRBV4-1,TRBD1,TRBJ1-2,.,CASSQDPNRGTLYGYTF,TGCGCCAGCAGCCAAGATCCTAACAGGGGAACCCTCTATGGCTACACCTTC